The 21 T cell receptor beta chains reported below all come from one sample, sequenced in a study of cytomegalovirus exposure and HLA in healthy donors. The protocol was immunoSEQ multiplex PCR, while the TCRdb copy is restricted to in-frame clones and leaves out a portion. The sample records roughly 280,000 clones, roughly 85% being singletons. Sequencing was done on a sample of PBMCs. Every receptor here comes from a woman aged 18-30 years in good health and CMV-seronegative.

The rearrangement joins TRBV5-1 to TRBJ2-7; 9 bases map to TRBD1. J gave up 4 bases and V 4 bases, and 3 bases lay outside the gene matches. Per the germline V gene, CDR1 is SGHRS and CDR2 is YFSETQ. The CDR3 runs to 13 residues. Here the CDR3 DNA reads TGCGCCAGCAGCGGTGGACAGGGGTACGAGCAGTACTTC. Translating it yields CASSGGQGYEQYF.

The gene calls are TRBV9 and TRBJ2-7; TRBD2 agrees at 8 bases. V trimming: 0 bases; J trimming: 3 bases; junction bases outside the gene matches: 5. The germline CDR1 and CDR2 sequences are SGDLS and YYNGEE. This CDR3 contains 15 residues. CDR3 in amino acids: CASSVAVAGNYEQYF. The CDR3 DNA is TGTGCCAGCAGCGTAGCGGTAGCGGGGAACTACGAGCAGTACTTC.

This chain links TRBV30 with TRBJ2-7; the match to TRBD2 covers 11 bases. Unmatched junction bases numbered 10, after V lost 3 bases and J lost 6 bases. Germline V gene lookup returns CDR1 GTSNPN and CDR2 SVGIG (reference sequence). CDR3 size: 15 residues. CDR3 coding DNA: TGTGCCTGGAGCGGGGCTAGCGGGAGGAGAGGCGAGCAGTACTTC. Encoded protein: CAWSGASGRRGEQYF.

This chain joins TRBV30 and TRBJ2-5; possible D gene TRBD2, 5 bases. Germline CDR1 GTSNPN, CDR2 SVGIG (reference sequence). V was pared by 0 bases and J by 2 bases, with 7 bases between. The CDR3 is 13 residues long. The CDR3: CAWSVRLQETQYF. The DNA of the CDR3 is TGTGCCTGGAGTGTTCGACTACAAGAGACCCAGTACTTC. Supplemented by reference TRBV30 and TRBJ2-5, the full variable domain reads SQTIHQWPATLVQPVGSPLSLECTVEGTSNPNLYWYRQAAGRGLQLLFYSVGIGQISSEVPQNLSASRPQDRQFILSSKKLLLSDSGFYLCAWSVRLQETQYFGPGTRLLVL.

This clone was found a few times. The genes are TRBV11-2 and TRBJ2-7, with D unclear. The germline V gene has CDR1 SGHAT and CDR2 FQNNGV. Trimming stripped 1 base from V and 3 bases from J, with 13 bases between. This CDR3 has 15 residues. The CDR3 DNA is TGTGCCAGCAGCTTAGGACAAACAGTGATCTACGAGCAGTACTTC. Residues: CASSLGQTVIYEQYF.

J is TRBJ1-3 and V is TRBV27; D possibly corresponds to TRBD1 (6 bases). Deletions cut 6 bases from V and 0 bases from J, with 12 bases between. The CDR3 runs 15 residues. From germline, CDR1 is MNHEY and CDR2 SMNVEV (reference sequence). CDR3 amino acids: CASSRGPLSGNTIYF. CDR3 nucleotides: TGTGCCAGCAGCAGGGGCCCTCTCTCTGGAAACACCATATATTTT.

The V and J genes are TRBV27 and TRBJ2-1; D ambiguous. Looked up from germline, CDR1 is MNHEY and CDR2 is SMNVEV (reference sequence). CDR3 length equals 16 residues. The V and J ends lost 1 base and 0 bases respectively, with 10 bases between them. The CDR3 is CASSLWAESSYNEQFF. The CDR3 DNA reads TGTGCCAGCAGTTTATGGGCAGAAAGCTCCTACAATGAGCAGTTCTTC.

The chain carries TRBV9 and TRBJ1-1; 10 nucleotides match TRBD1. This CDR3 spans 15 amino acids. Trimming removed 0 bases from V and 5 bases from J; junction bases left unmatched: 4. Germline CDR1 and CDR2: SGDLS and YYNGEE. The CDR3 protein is CASSVVGTGETEAFF. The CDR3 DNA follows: TGTGCCAGCAGCGTAGTTGGGACAGGGGAAACTGAAGCTTTCTTT. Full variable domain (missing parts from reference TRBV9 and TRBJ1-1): DSGVTQTPKHLITATGQRVTLRCSPRSGDLSVYWYQQSLDQGLQFLIQYYNGEERAKGNILERFSAQQFPDLHSELNLSSLELGDSALYFCASSVVGTGETEAFFGQGTRLTVV.

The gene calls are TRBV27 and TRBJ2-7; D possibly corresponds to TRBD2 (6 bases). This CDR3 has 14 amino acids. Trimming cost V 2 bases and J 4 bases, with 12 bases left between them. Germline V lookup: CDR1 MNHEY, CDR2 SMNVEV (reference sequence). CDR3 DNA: TGTGCCAGCAGTTTAGCGGGACCTGTTTACGAGCAGTACTTC. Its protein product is CASSLAGPVYEQYF.

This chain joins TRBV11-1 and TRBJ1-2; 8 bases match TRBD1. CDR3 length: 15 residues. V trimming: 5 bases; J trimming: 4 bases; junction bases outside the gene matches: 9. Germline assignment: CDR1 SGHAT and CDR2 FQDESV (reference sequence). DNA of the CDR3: TGTGCCAGCAGCACCTGGACAGGGACTCCCTATGGCTACACCTTC. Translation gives CASSTWTGTPYGYTF.

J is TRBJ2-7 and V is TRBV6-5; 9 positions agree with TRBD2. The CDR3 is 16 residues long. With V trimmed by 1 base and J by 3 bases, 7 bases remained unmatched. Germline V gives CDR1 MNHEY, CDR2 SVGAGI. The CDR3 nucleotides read TGTGCCAGCAGTTACTTTCGCGGGGGGGCCTTCTACGAGCAGTACTTC. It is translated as CASSYFRGGAFYEQYF.

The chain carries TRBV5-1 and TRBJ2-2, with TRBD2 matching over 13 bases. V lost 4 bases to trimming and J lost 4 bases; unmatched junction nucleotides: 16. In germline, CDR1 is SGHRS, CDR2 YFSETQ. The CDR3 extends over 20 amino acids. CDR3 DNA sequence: TGCGCCAGCAGCGCCGGACTAGCGGGAGACGCCCCACGCGGCACCGGGGAGCTGTTTTTT. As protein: CASSAGLAGDAPRGTGELFF.

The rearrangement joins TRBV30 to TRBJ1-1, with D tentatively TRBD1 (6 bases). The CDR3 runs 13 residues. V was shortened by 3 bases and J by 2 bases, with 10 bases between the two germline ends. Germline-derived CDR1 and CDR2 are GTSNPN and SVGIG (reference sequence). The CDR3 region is CAWRDSLNTEAFF. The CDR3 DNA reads TGTGCCTGGAGGGACAGCCTAAACACTGAAGCTTTCTTT.

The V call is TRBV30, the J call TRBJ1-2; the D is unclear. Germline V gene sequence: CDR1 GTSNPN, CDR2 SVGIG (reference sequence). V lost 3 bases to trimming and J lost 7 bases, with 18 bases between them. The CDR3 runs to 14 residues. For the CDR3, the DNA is TGTGCCTGGAGGGAGAGGAGCTATATAGGTGGCTACACCTTC. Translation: CAWRERSYIGGYTF.

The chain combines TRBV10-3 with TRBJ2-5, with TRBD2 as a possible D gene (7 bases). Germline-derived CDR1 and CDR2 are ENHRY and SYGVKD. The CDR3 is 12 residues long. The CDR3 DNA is TGTGCAACTTCCGGGGGGCTAGAGACCCAGTACTTC. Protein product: CATSGGLETQYF.

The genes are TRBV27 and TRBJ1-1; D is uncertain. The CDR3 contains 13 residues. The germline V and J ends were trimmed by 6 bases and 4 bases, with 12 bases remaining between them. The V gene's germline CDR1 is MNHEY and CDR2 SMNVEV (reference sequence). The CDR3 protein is CASSHYTGTEAFF. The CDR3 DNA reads TGTGCCAGCAGCCATTACACGGGCACTGAAGCTTTCTTT.

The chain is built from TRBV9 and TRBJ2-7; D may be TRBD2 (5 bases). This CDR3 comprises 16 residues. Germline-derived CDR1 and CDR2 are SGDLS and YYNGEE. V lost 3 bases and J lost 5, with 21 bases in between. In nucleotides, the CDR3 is TGTGCCAGCAGCGCCGGGGTGGGGAGTGCATTCCACGAGCAGTACTTC. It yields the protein CASSAGVGSAFHEQYF.

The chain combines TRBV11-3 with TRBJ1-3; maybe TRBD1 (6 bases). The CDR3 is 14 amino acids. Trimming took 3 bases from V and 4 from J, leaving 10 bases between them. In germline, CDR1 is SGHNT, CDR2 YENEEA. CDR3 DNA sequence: TGTGCCAGCAGCTTGGGACAACAGGGAAACACCATATATTTT. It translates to CASSLGQQGNTIYF.

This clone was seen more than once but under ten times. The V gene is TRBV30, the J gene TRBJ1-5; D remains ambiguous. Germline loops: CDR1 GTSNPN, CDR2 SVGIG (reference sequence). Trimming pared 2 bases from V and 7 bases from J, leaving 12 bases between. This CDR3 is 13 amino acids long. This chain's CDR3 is CAWSRGEKQPQHF. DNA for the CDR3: TGTGCCTGGAGTCGGGGAGAAAAACAGCCCCAGCATTTT.

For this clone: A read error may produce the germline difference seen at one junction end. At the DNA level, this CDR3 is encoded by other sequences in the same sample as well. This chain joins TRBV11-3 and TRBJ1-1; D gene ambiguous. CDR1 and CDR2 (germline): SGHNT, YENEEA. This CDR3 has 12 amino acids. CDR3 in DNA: TGTGCCAGCAGCCTAGAGGCCACTGAAGCTTTCTTT. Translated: CASSLEATEAFF.

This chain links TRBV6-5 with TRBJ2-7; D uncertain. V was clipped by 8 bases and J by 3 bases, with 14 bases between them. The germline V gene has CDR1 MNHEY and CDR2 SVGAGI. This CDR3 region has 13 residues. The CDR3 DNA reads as TGTGCCAGCCGTTCAGGCAAGCACTACGAGCAGTACTTC. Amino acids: CASRSGKHYEQYF.